Following are 20 T cell receptor beta chains from one sample sequenced in a study of response to subunit inactivated influenza vaccine. TCRdb ran MiXCR on the RT-PCR reads and lists one entry per CDR3 protein. Counted here are approximately 530,000 distinct CDR3 sequences, roughly 13% occurring once; the ten biggest clones make up over 10%. The source was PBMCs from blood, collected roughly 46 days after vaccination. These receptor sequences come from a man in his fifties who received an inactivated influenza vaccine.

The chain employs TRBV4-2 and TRBJ1-2; D remains ambiguous. The V gene's germline CDR1 is LGHNA and CDR2 YNFKEQ. V lost 0 bases to trimming and J lost 1 base, with 15 bases between them. This CDR3 has 17 residues. CDR3 in amino acids: CASSQDGDLQVNYGYTF. CDR3 nucleotide sequence: TGTGCCAGCAGCCAAGATGGGGATCTTCAGGTTAACTATGGCTACACCTTC.

This chain joins TRBV3-1 and TRBJ2-5; 9 bases agree with TRBD1. With 6 bases clipped from V and 7 bases from J, the junction kept 3 bases outside the gene matches. The CDR3 length is 12 residues. Germline CDR1 LGHDT, CDR2 YNNKEL (reference sequence). The DNA of the CDR3 is TGTGCCAGCAGGCCGGGACAGGGGACCCAGTACTTC. It encodes CASRPGQGTQYF.

This clonotype was found many times. The V and J genes are TRBV12-3 or TRBV12-4 and TRBJ1-5; TRBD1 matches at 9 bases. The length of the CDR3 is 15 residues. V lost 6 bases, J lost 3 bases, and 6 bases stayed unmatched. CDR3: CASRSGTGHNQPQHF. The CDR3 DNA is TGTGCCAGCAGATCTGGGACAGGGCACAATCAGCCCCAGCATTTT.

This clonotype occurred many times. The gene calls are TRBV20-1 and TRBJ2-1, with D unresolved. The CDR3 is 9 amino acids. CDR1 and CDR2 (germline): DFQATT, SNEGSKA (reference sequence). The ends were cut back, 6 bases at V and 5 bases at J, with 2 bases in the middle. The CDR3 DNA sequence: TGCAGTGCAAACAATGAGCAGTTCTTC. Amino acids: CSANNEQFF.

This clonotype showed up many times. The rearrangement uses TRBV10-3 and TRBJ2-1; 12 bases fit TRBD2. Per the germline V gene, CDR1 is ENHRY and CDR2 is SYGVKD. With 5 bases clipped from V and 8 bases from J, the junction kept 7 bases outside the gene matches. The CDR3 contains 15 residues. Written as DNA, the CDR3 is TGTGCCATCAGTCAGACTAGCGGGAGTGGGGATGAGCAGTTCTTC. Translating gives CAISQTSGSGDEQFF.

The count of this clonotype is one. The chain employs TRBV2 and TRBJ2-5; no firm D call. Germline V gives CDR1 SNHLY, CDR2 FYNNEI. The ends were cut back, 5 bases at V and 5 bases at J, with 9 bases in the middle. The CDR3 loop spans 12 amino acids. The CDR3 DNA reads TGTGCCAGCAGTAACGGTGTTGAGACCCAGTACTTC. Its translation is CASSNGVETQYF.

This clonotype has a count of ten or more. The gene calls are TRBV7-2 and TRBJ1-6; possible D gene TRBD1, 5 bases. CDR3 length: 14 amino acids. V dropped 2 bases and J dropped 8 bases, with 10 bases sitting between them. Germline-derived CDR1 and CDR2 are SGHTA and FQGNSA. The CDR3 loop is CASSLFQGDSPLHF. CDR3 sequence (DNA): TGTGCCAGCAGCTTATTTCAGGGAGATTCACCCCTCCACTTT.

The table lists this clonotype with a few counts. The chain recombines TRBV2 with TRBJ1-2; D possibly corresponds to TRBD1 (5 bases). Looked up from germline, CDR1 is SNHLY and CDR2 is FYNNEI. V shed 0 bases and J shed 8 bases, with 16 bases lying between them. The CDR3 is 15 amino acids. The CDR3 reads CASSEALLAGRGYTF. Written as DNA, the CDR3 is TGTGCCAGCAGTGAAGCGCTTCTGGCAGGGCGGGGCTACACCTTC.

The chain links TRBV11-2 to TRBJ1-1; D is uncertain. Per germline, CDR1 SGHAT and CDR2 FQNNGV. The CDR3 is 12 residues long. With 1 base removed from V and 6 bases from J, the gap between germline ends came to 6 bases. In nucleotides, the CDR3 is TGTGCCAGCAGCTTAGTTGACCCTGAAGCTTTCTTT. Protein sequence: CASSLVDPEAFF. Full variable domain (missing parts from reference TRBV11-2 and TRBJ1-1): EAGVAQSPRYKIIEKRQSVAFWCNPISGHATLYWYQQILGQGPKLLIQFQNNGVVDDSQLPKDRFSAERLKGVDSTLKIQPAKLEDSAVYLCASSLVDPEAFFGQGTRLTVV.

This sequence joins TRBV2 and TRBJ2-6; D may be TRBD1 (5 bases). Per germline, CDR1 SNHLY and CDR2 FYNNEI. The CDR3 consists of 13 residues. The V end lost 2 bases, the J end lost 7 bases, and 6 bases lay between the germline ends. The chain's CDR3 is CASSEQGANVLTF. The CDR3 nucleotides are TGTGCCAGCAGTGAACAGGGAGCCAACGTCCTGACTTTC.

The V gene is TRBV7-9, the J gene TRBJ2-7; 10 bases fit TRBD1. This CDR3 is 15 amino acids long. Germline lookup yields CDR1 SEHNR and CDR2 FQNEAQ (reference sequence). J was trimmed by 4 bases and V by 3 bases; bases with no gene match: 6. For the CDR3, the DNA is TGTGCCAGCAGCTTGCAACGGGACAGGGGTTACGAGCAGTACTTC. It translates to CASSLQRDRGYEQYF. Complete variable domain (other parts from reference TRBV7-9 and TRBJ2-7): DTGVSQNPRHKITKRGQNVTFRCDPISEHNRLYWYRQTLGQGPEFLTYFQNEAQLEKSRLLSDRFSAERPKGSFSTLEIQRTEQGDSAMYLCASSLQRDRGYEQYFGPGTRLTVT.

This clonotype turned up a few times. The J gene is TRBJ2-7, the V gene TRBV20-1; 10 bases fit TRBD2. CDR1 and CDR2 (germline): DFQATT, SNEGSKA (reference sequence). Losses at the gene ends were 1 base for V and 5 bases for J; bases not matched to a gene: 11. CDR3 length: 16 residues. The CDR3 is CSARVPGTSAFHEQYF. For the CDR3, the DNA is TGCAGTGCTAGAGTCCCCGGGACTAGCGCTTTCCACGAGCAGTACTTC.

This clonotype has just a few counts. The genes are TRBV21-1 and TRBJ2-3; whether TRBD1, the table's D call, matches the DNA was not checked. TRBV21-1 is given as a pseudogene. The CDR3 covers 17 residues. CDR3 region: CASSNGASPPSTDTQYF. CDR3 nucleotide sequence: TGTGCCAGCAGCAATGGGGCATCACCTCCTAGCACAGATACGCAGTATTTT.

The sample holds a few counts of this clonotype. The chain carries TRBV7-8 and TRBJ1-3; D gene uncertain. The CDR3 runs 14 residues. The ends were cut back, 5 bases at V and 4 bases at J, with 12 bases in the middle. Per germline, CDR1 SGHVS and CDR2 FQNEAQ. CDR3 sequence: CASSQRAFGNTIYF. DNA for the CDR3: TGTGCCAGCAGCCAGCGCGCCTTCGGAAACACCATATATTTT.

The sample holds a few counts of this clonotype. This chain uses TRBV7-9 with TRBJ2-5; D gene unclear. This CDR3 contains 15 residues. The V gene's germline CDR1 is SEHNR and CDR2 FQNEAQ (reference sequence). Trimming shortened V by 3 bases and J by 5 bases, and 16 bases separated the two germline ends. The CDR3 protein is CASSFAWKAGETQYF. For the CDR3, the DNA is TGTGCCAGCAGCTTCGCCTGGAAGGCTGGCGAGACCCAGTACTTC.

V and J are TRBV7-9 and TRBJ2-6; the match to TRBD2 covers 7 bases. The V and J ends lost 5 bases and 4 bases, in that order; junction bases with no gene match: 11. Germline V gene data show CDR1 as SEHNR and CDR2 as FQNEAQ (reference sequence). The CDR3 length is 17 residues. The CDR3: CASSPGGYRSGANVLTF. As DNA, the CDR3 is TGTGCCAGCAGCCCGGGGGGTTACAGAAGCGGGGCCAACGTCCTGACTTTC.

V usage is TRBV20-1 and J usage is TRBJ2-7, with 9 nucleotides matching TRBD2. V shed 0 bases, J shed 0 bases, and the junction held 12 bases outside the gene matches. CDR3 length equals 18 residues. The germline CDR1 and CDR2 sequences are DFQATT and SNEGSKA (reference sequence). CDR3: CSARDRMASGVNSYEQYF. The CDR3, as DNA: TGCAGTGCTAGAGATCGTATGGCTAGCGGGGTTAACTCCTACGAGCAGTACTTC.

The chain has TRBV10-2 and TRBJ2-1, with D maybe TRBD2 (6 bases). Germline V CDR1 and CDR2: WSHSY, SAAADI. The CDR3 is 16 amino acids. V gave up 7 bases and J gave up 7 bases, with 23 bases separating them. CDR3 sequence reads: CASMSNTGLPPNEQFF. In DNA form, the CDR3 reads TGCGCCAGCATGTCGAACACAGGACTACCCCCGAATGAGCAGTTCTTC.

This clonotype appeared a few times. The chain joins TRBV6-5 to TRBJ2-3; TRBD1 agrees at 7 bases. Germline V CDR1 and CDR2: MNHEY, SVGAGI. V shed 2 bases and J 2 bases; nucleotides not matched to a gene: 4. The CDR3 covers 15 residues. CDR3 DNA: TGTGCCAGCAGTTACCTTACAGGGGCCACAGATACGCAGTATTTT. Translating it yields CASSYLTGATDTQYF.

V usage is TRBV7-6 and J usage is TRBJ1-2, with D possibly matching TRBD1 (6 bases). Trimming pared 5 bases from V and 6 bases from J, leaving 13 bases between. The CDR3 has 13 residues. Per germline, CDR1 SGHVS and CDR2 FNYEAQ. CDR3 region: CASSQGAGDGYTF. DNA of the CDR3: TGTGCCAGCAGCCAAGGGGCAGGGGATGGCTACACCTTC. Combining the CDR3 with reference TRBV7-6 and TRBJ1-2 gives the whole variable domain GAGVSQSPRYKVTKRGQDVALRCDPISGHVSLYWYRQALGQGPEFLTYFNYEAQQDKSGLPNDRFSAERPEGSISTLTIQRTEQRDSAMYRCASSQGAGDGYTFGSGTRLTVV.